Described below is a single TCR beta chain sequence and its context. Antigen specificity is unknown. This entry belongs to a study of human thymus T cells. Study-level findings and limits: Across thymic and blood repertoires, the usage of V and J genes appeared to be biased.

TCRdb keeps only in-frame clones here, not all; method: immunoSEQ multiplex PCR. In the table there are around 44,000 clones, over 85% of which are singletons. The ends were cut back, 4 bases at V and 11 bases at J, with 17 bases in the middle. This CDR3 contains 13 residues. Germline CDR1 reads MNHEY; CDR2 reads SMNVEV (reference sequence). Sequencing was performed on blood. V and J are TRBV27 and TRBJ1-1; D is perhaps TRBD1 (5 bases). This clonotype was sampled from a boy in the first two years of life with a congenital heart defect but otherwise immunologically healthy. The CDR3 DNA is TGTGCCAGCAGTTCCTACAGGTGGCCGGGGGCTTTCTTT. It codes for CASSSYRWPGAFF.